The clone carrying this T cell receptor beta chain was found a few times. TCRdb redid the calling of the PCR reads with MiXCR, one entry per CDR3 protein. The sample carries under 650,000 distinct CDR3 sequences, just under 20% recorded once. This record belongs to a study of molecular identifiers for immune sequencing clone quantification. CDR1 is LNHNV, CDR2 YYDKDF, per germline (reference sequence). Trimming removed 5 bases from V and 5 bases from J; junction bases left unmatched: 7. This CDR3 is 14 amino acids long. This clonotype originated in a human donor in good health. Some libraries in this study had Jurkat cell RNA spiked in. The J gene is TRBJ1-2, the V gene TRBV15; 8 bases are a match to TRBD1. The sample was naive CD8+ T cells from blood, with Jurkat cell RNA spiked in. Subset specified: FACS-sorted CD8+CD4-CCR7+CD45RA+ naive T cells. The chain's CDR3 is CATSPDRGGYGYTF. The DNA of the CDR3 is TGTGCCACCAGCCCTGACAGGGGCGGGTATGGCTACACCTTC.